This T cell receptor beta chain derives from a study of control samples from healthy donors and cancer patients. CDR3 length: 16 residues. Germline CDR1 is SGHVS and CDR2 is FQNEAQ. The V end lost 1 base, the J end lost 0 bases, and 7 bases lay between the germline ends. Sequencing used immunoSEQ multiplex PCR; TCRdb keeps in-frame clones, though not all of them. The sample yields around 94,000 clones, approximately 86% seen once. This TCR was recovered from a woman in her fifties or sixties in good health. The sequenced sample consisted of blood. This chain connects TRBV7-8 to TRBJ2-6; D gene uncertain. The CDR3 DNA reads TGTGCCAGCAGCTTAGGAGGACGCTCTGGGGCCAACGTCCTGACTTTC. It yields the protein CASSLGGRSGANVLTF.